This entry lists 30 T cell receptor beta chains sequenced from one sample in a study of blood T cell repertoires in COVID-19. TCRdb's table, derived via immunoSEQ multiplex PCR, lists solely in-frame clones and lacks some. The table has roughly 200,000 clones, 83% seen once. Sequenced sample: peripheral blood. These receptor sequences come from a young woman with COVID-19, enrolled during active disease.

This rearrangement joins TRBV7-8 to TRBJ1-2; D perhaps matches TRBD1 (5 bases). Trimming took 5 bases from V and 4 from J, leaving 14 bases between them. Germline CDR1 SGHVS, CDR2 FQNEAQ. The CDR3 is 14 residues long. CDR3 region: CASSLDQGGYGYTF. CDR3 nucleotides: TGTGCCAGCAGCCTTGACCAGGGTGGCTATGGCTACACCTTC.

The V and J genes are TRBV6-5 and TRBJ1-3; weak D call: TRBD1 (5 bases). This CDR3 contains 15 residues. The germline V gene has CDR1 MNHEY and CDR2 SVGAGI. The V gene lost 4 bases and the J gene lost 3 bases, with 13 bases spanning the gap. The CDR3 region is CASSLGRTHGNTIYF. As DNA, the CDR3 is TGTGCCAGCAGTTTGGGGCGCACCCATGGAAACACCATATATTTT.

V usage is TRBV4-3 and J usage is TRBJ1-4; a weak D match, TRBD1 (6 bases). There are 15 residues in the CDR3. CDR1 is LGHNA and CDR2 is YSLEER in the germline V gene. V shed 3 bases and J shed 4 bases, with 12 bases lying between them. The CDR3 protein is CASSQLDRNNEKLFF. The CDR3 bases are TGCGCCAGCAGCCAGCTGGACAGAAATAATGAAAAACTGTTTTTT.

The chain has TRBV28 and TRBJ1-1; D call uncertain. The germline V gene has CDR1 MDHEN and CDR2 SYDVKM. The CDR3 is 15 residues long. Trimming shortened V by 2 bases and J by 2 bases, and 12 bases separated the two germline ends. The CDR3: CASSLTLLLNTEAFF. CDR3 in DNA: TGTGCCAGCAGTTTAACGTTACTACTTAACACTGAAGCTTTCTTT.

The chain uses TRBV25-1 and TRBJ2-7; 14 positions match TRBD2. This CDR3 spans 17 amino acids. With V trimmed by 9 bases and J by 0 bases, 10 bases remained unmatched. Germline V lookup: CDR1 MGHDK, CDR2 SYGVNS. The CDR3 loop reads CARMRTSGGQISYEQYF. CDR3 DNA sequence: TGTGCCAGAATGCGGACTAGCGGGGGGCAAATCTCCTACGAGCAGTACTTC.

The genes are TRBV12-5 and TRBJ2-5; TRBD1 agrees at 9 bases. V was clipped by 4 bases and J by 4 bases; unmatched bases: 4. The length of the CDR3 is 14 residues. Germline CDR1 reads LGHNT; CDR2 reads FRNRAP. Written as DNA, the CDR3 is TGTGCTAGTGGTTCGGACAGGGGTACAGAGACCCAGTACTTC. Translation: CASGSDRGTETQYF.

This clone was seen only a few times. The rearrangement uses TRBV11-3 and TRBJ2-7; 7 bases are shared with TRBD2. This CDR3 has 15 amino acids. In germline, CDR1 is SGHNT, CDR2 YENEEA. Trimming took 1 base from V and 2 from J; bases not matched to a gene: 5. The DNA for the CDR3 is TGTGCCAGCAGCTTAGGGCTAGCGGCCCCCTACGAGCAGTACTTC. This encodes CASSLGLAAPYEQYF.

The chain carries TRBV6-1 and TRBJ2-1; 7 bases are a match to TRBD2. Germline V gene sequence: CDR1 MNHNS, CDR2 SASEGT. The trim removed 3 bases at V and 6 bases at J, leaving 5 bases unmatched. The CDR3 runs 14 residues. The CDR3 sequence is CASSEQPGGNEQFF. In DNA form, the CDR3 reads TGTGCCAGCAGTGAGCAACCGGGAGGCAATGAGCAGTTCTTC.

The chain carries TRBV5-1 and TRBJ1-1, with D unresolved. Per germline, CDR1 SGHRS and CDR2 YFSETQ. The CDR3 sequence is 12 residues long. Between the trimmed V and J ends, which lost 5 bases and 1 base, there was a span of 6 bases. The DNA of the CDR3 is TGCGCCAGCAGGGAGACGAACACTGAAGCTTTCTTT. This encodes CASRETNTEAFF.

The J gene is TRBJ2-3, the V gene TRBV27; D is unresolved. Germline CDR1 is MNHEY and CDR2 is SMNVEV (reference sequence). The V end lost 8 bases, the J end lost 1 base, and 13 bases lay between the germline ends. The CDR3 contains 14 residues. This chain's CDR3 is CASFPVSRTDTQYF. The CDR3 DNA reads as TGTGCCAGCTTTCCTGTTTCCCGCACAGATACGCAGTATTTT.

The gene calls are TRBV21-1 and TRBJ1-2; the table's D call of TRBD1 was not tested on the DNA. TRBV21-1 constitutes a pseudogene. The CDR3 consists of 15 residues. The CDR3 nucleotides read TGTGCCAGCAGGCATGAACAGGGGCCGGACTATGGCTACACCTTC. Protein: CASRHEQGPDYGYTF.

CDR3 sequence (DNA): TGTGCCAGTAGTATAGATTCGGAGTCACCCCTCCACTTT. Protein product: CASSIDSESPLHF. The chain couples TRBV19 to TRBJ1-6; the D is unclear. V lost 0 bases, J lost 10 bases, and 7 bases lay in between. Germline CDR1 and CDR2: LNHDA and SQIVND (reference sequence). The CDR3 runs 13 residues.

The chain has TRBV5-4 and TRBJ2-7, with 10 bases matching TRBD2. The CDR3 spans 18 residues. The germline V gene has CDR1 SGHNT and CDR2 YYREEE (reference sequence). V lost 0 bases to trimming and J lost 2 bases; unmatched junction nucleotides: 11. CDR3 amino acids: CASSLDGASGGRPYEQYF. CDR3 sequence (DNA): TGTGCCAGCAGCTTGGATGGAGCTAGCGGGGGACGCCCCTACGAGCAGTACTTC.

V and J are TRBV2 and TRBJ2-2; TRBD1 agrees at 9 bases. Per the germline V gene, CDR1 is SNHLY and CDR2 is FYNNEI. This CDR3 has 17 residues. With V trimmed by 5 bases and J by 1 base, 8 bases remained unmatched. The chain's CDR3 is CASSPTGGLWNTGELFF. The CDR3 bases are TGTGCCAGCAGTCCTACAGGGGGCCTTTGGAACACCGGGGAGCTGTTTTTT.

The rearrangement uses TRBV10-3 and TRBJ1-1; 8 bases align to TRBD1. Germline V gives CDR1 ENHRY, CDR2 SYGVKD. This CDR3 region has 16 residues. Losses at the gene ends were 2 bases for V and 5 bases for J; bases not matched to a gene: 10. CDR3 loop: CAISEPDRAEETEAFF. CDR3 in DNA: TGTGCCATCAGTGAGCCGGACAGGGCGGAAGAAACTGAAGCTTTCTTT.

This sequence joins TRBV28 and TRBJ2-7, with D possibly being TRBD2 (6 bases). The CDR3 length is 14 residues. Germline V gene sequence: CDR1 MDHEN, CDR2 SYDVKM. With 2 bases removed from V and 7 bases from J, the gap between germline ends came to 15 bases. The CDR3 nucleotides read TGTGCCAGCAGTTTAGCCGCGGGGTATGGAGAGCAGTACTTC. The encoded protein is CASSLAAGYGEQYF.

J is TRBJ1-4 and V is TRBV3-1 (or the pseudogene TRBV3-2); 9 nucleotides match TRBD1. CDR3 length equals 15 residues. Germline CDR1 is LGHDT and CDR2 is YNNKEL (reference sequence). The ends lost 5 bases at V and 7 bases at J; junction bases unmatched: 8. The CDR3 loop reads CASSSGTGKGEKLFF. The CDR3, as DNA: TGTGCCAGCAGCTCCGGGACAGGGAAAGGTGAAAAACTGTTTTTT.

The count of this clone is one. The DNA for the CDR3 is TGTGCCAGCAGCCCCGGGACTAGCGGGAGGGGGGATACGCAGTATTTT. Protein sequence: CASSPGTSGRGDTQYF. The rearrangement uses TRBV9 and TRBJ2-3, with TRBD2 identical over 16 bases. The CDR3 length is 16 residues. The J segment lost 6 bases and the V segment lost 4 bases, leaving 5 bases of the junction unmatched. The V gene's germline CDR1 is SGDLS and CDR2 YYNGEE.

CDR3 amino acids: CATSRDAVGLGETQYF. CDR3 sequence (DNA): TGTGCCACCAGCAGAGATGCGGTGGGGCTTGGGGAGACCCAGTACTTC. This sequence joins TRBV15 and TRBJ2-5; tentatively, D is TRBD1 (5 bases). Between the trimmed V and J ends, which lost 0 bases and 5 bases, there was a span of 16 bases. CDR3 length: 16 amino acids. Per germline, CDR1 LNHNV and CDR2 YYDKDF (reference sequence).

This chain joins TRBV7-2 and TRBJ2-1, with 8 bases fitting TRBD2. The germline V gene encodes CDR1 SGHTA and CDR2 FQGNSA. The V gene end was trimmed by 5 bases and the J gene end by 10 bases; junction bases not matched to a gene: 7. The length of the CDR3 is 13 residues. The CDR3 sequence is CASSVIGTREQFF. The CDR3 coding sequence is TGTGCCAGCAGCGTCATAGGGACTAGGGAGCAGTTCTTC.

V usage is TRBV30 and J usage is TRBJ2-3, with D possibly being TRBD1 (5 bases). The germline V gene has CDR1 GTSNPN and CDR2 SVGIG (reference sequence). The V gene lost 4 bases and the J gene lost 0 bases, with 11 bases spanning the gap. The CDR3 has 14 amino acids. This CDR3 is CAWTLGASTDTQYF. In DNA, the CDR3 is TGTGCCTGGACGCTAGGGGCTAGCACAGATACGCAGTATTTT.

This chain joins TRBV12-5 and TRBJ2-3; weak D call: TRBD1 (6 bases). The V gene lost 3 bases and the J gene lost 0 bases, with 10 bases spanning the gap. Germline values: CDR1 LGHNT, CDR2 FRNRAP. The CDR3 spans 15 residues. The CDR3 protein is CASGFGQPSTDTQYF. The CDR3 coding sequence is TGTGCTAGTGGTTTCGGACAGCCCAGCACAGATACGCAGTATTTT. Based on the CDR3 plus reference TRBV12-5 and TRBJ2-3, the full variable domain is DARVTQTPRHKVTEMGQEVTMRCQPILGHNTVFWYRQTMMQGLELLAYFRNRAPLDDSGMPKDRFSAEMPDATLATLKIQPSEPRDSAVYFCASGFGQPSTDTQYFGPGTRLTVL.

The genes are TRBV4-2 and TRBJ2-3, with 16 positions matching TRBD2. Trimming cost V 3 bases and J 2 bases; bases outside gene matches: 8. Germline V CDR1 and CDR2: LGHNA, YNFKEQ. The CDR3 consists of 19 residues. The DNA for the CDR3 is TGTGCCAGCAGCCAGGAGGGACTAGCGGGAGGGGGACCCACAGATACGCAGTATTTT. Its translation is CASSQEGLAGGGPTDTQYF.

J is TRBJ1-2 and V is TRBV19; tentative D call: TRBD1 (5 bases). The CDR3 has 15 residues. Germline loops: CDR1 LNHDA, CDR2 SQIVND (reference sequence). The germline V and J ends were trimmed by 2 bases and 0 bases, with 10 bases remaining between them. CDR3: CASSINRRTNYGYTF. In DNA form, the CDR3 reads TGTGCCAGTAGTATAAACAGGAGAACTAACTATGGCTACACCTTC.

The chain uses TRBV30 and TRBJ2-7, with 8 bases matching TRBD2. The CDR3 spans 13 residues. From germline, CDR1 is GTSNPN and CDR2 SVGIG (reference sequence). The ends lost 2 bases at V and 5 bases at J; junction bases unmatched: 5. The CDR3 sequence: CAWSFRGRHEQYF. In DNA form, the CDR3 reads TGTGCCTGGAGTTTTCGCGGGAGGCACGAGCAGTACTTC.

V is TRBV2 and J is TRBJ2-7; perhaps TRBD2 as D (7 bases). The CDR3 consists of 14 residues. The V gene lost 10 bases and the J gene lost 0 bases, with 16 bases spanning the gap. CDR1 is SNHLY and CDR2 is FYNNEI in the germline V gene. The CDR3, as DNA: TGTGCCATACATAGGGGGGGAAGCTCCTACGAGCAGTACTTC. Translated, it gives CAIHRGGSSYEQYF. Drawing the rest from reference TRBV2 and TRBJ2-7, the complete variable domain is EPEVTQTPSHQVTQMGQEVILRCVPISNHLYFYWYRQILGQKVEFLVSFYNNEISEKSEIFDDQFSVERPDGSNFTLKIRSTKLEDSAMYFCAIHRGGSSYEQYFGPGTRLTVT.

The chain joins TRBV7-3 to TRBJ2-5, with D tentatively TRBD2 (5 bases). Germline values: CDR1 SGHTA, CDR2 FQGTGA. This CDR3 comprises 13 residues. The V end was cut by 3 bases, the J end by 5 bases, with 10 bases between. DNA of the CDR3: TGTGCCAGCAGCTTTACCTGGAGGGAGACCCAGTACTTC. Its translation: CASSFTWRETQYF. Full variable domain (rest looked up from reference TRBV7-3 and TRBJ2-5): GAGVSQTPSNKVTEKGKYVELRCDPISGHTALYWYRQSLGQGPEFLIYFQGTGAADDSGLPNDRFFAVRPEGSVSTLKIQRTERGDSAVYLCASSFTWRETQYFGPGTRLLVL.

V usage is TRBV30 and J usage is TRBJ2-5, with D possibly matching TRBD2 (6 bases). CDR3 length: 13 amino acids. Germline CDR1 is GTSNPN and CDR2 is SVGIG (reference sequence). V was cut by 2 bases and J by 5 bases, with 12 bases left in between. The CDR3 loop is CAWSRGLSETQYF. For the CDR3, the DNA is TGTGCCTGGAGTAGGGGACTCAGCGAGACCCAGTACTTC.

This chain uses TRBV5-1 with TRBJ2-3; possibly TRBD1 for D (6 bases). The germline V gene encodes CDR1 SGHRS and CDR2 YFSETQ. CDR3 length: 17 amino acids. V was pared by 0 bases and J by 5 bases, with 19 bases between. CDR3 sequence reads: CASSLALGGRGIDTQYF. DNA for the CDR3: TGCGCCAGCAGCTTGGCGCTTGGGGGCAGGGGTATAGATACGCAGTATTTT.

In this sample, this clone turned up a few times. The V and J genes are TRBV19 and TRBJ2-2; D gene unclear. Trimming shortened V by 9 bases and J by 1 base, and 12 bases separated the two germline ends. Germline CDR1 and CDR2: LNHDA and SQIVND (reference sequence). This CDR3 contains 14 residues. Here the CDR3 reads CASSELRNTGELFF. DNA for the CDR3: TGTGCCAGCTCCGAACTAAGGAACACCGGGGAGCTGTTTTTT.